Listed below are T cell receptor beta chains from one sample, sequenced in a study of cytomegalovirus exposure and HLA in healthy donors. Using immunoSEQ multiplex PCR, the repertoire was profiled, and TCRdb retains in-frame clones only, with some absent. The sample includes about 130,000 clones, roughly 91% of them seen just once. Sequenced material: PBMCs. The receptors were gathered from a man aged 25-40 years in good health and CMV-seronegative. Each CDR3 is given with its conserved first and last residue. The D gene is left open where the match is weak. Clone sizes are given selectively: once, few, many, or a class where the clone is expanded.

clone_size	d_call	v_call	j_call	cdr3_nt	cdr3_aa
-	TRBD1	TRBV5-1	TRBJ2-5	TGCGCCAGCAGCTTGGGGGGACAGGGAGAGACCCAGTACTTC	CASSLGGQGETQYF
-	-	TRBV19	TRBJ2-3	TGTGCCAGTAGTTCGTTTATCACAGATACGCAGTATTTT	CASSSFITDTQYF
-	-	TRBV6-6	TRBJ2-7	TGTGCCAGCAAGAAACTTGACAGCAGCTCCTACGAGCAGTACTTC	CASKKLDSSSYEQYF
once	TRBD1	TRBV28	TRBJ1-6	TGTGCCAGCAGCCCCCGGGACAGCTATAATTCACCCCTCCACTTT	CASSPRDSYNSPLHF
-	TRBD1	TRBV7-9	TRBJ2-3	TGTGCCAGCAGCCCCCCCGGACAGGGAGATGCAGATACGCAGTATTTT	CASSPPGQGDADTQYF
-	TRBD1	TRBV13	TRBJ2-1	TGTGCCAGCAGCTTAGAACAGGGGAAACAGTTCTTC	CASSLEQGKQFF
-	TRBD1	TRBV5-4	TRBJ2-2	TGTGCCAGCAGCGACAGGGGGCTCACCGGGGAGCTGTTTTTT	CASSDRGLTGELFF
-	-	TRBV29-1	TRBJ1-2	TGCAGCGTTAGCCTGCAGGGTAGCTATGGCTACACCTTC	CSVSLQGSYGYTF
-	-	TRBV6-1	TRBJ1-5	TGTGCCAGCAGTGAATACGGAACAGTAGATCAGCCCCAGCATTTT	CASSEYGTVDQPQHF
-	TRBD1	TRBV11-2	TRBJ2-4	TGTGCCAGCAGCTCTTGGGACAGGGCGCAAAACATTCAGTACTTC	CASSSWDRAQNIQYF
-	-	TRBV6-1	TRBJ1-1	TGTGCCACGCGCAGGGGAGGGGAGTATAGTGAAGCTTTCTTT	CATRRGGEYSEAFF
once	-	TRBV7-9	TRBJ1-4	TGTGCCAGCAGCTCATCAGGACTAAATGAAAAACTGTTTTTT	CASSSSGLNEKLFF
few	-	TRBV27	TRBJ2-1	TGTGCCAGCAGTTATAGGTGGGCGACAGAGCAGTTCTTC	CASSYRWATEQFF
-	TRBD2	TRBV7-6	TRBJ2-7	TGTGCCAGCAGCTTAGGCGGGGGGCGCTCCTACGAGCAGTACTTC	CASSLGGGRSYEQYF
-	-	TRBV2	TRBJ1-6	TGTGCCAGCATGAGTGACTCCTATAATTCACCCCTCCACTTT	CASMSDSYNSPLHF
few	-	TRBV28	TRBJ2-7	TGTGCCAGCAGTTGGAGGGGCTCTACCTACGAGCAGTACTTC	CASSWRGSTYEQYF
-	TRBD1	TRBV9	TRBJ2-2	TGTGCCAGCACCCAGACAGGGGTTGGCACCGGGGAGCTGTTTTTT	CASTQTGVGTGELFF
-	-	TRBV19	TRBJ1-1	TGTGCCAGTAGTCCCTCTCAGGTTGATGAAGCTTTCTTT	CASSPSQVDEAFF
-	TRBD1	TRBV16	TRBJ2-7	TGTGCCAGCGGGACAGGGGGAAGATTGGGCGCCTACGAGCAGTACTTC	CASGTGGRLGAYEQYF
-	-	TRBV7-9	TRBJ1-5	TGTGCCAGCAGCAACAGGGCAGATAGCAATCAGCCCCAGCATTTT	CASSNRADSNQPQHF
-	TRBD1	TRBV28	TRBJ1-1	TGTGCCAGCGGAGCGACAGGGGGTGGGACTGAAGCTTTCTTT	CASGATGGGTEAFF
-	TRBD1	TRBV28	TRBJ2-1	TGTGCCAGCAGTTTATTACAGGGGGCTGGTGAGCAGTTCTTC	CASSLLQGAGEQFF
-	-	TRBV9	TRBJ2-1	TGTGCCAGCAGCGTAGAAACAGGGTACAATGAGCAGTTCTTC	CASSVETGYNEQFF
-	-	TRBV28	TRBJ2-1	TGTGCCAGCAGTTTATCGGGGAGGGAGCAGTTCTTC	CASSLSGREQFF
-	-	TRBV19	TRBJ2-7	TGTGCCAGTAGTATAGGTAGGGGCCGCGTCGAGCAGTACTTC	CASSIGRGRVEQYF
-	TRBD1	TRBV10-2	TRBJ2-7	TGCGCCAGCAGTGAGAACAGGGGTAACTCCTACGAGCAGTACTTC	CASSENRGNSYEQYF
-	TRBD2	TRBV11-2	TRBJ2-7	TGTGCCAGCAGCCCCCAGAGCGGGGGCCCCTACGAGCAGTACTTC	CASSPQSGGPYEQYF
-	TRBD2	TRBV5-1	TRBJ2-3	TGCGCCAGCAGCAGAGCGGGGGGCCTGGATACGCAGTATTTT	CASSRAGGLDTQYF
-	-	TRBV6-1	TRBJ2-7	TGTGCCAGCAGTCCCACGGAGGGTGCCTACGAGCAGTACTTC	CASSPTEGAYEQYF
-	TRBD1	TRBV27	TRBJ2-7	TGTGCCAGCAGTCCTAGGACAGGCCGCCCGGAGGACGAGCAGTACTTC	CASSPRTGRPEDEQYF
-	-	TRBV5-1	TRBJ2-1	TGCGCCAGCGGTCTCGTGAACGGCGGGTACAATGAGCAGTTCTTC	CASGLVNGGYNEQFF
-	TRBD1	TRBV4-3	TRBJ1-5	TGCGCCAGCAGCCAAGATTTAGGGGGCTTGGGCAATCAGCCCCAGCATTTT	CASSQDLGGLGNQPQHF
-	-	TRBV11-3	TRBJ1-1	TGTGCCAGCAGCCTCAGGGAGGGTACTGAAGCTTTCTTT	CASSLREGTEAFF
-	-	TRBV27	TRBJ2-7	TGTGCCAGCAGAACAGGGTTGAGCGAGCAGTACTTC	CASRTGLSEQYF
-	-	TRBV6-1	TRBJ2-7	TGTGCCAGCAGAAACCAGGTGCAGGGGGAGCAGTACTTC	CASRNQVQGEQYF